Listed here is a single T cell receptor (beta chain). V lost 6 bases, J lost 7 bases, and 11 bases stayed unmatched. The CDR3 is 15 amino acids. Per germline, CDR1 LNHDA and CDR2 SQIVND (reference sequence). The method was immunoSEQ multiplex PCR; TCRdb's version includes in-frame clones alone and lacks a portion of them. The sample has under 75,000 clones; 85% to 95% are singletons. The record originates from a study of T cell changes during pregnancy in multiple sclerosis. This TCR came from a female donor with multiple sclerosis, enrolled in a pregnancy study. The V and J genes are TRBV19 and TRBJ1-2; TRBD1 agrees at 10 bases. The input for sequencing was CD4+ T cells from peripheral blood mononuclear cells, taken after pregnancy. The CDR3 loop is CASSPVTGGMGGYTF. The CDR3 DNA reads TGTGCCAGTAGCCCAGTGACAGGGGGCATGGGTGGCTACACCTTC.